This T cell receptor (beta chain) was documented in a study of blood T cell repertoires in COVID-19. Study-level background: PBMCs, B-cell-depleted T cells, or T cells were the source of the cDNA or gDNA that made up the material.

In Seattle, patients joined the study during active infection and were tracked longitudinally. Germline CDR1 reads DFQATT; CDR2 reads SNEGSKA (reference sequence). The CDR3 runs 14 residues. V dropped 3 bases and J dropped 3 bases, with 11 bases sitting between them. How the authors handled the data: Amplification of reference gene primers provided the estimated nucleated cell counts. Data came from immunoSEQ multiplex PCR; TCRdb stores just in-frame clones and leaves some out. V and J calls and clone size are copied from that table; D and trimming were computed from the DNA. The table has some 400,000 clones, around 87% seen once.

This receptor was obtained from a woman in her sixties with COVID-19, enrolled during active disease. Sequencing was carried out using peripheral blood. V and J are TRBV20-1 and TRBJ2-2; D is unresolved. The CDR3 sequence is CSASLGGDTGELFF. The CDR3 nucleotides are TGCAGTGCTAGTTTGGGTGGAGACACCGGGGAGCTGTTTTTT.